The next 9 T cell receptor beta chains were all read from a single sample in a study of identical twins. MiXCR, run by TCRdb on the 5' RACE reads, gives a single entry per CDR3 protein. Here the sample spans 140,000 to 150,000 distinct CDR3 sequences, approximately 3.5% being singletons. Sequencing was performed on memory T cells sorted from blood. The receptors stem from a man aged 18 to 35 in good health.

This clonotype was detected many times. This chain connects TRBV6-1 to TRBJ1-2; 9 nucleotides align to TRBD1. The trim removed 6 bases at V and 7 bases at J, leaving 12 bases unmatched. In germline, CDR1 is MNHNS, CDR2 SASEGT. The CDR3 is made up of 15 amino acids. In DNA, the CDR3 is TGTGCCAGCAGCCCCGGGACAGGGAAATGGGGTGGCTACACCTTC. Residues: CASSPGTGKWGGYTF.

The table lists this clonotype with many counts. The gene calls are TRBV28 and TRBJ2-1; no clear D. Trimming left V 10 bases short and J 5 bases short, with 21 bases between. CDR3 length: 15 amino acids. Germline V gene data show CDR1 as MDHEN and CDR2 as SYDVKM. In DNA, the CDR3 is TGTGCCACCGACGAGGTCTGGGAAAAAGACAATGAGCAGTTCTTC. Protein product: CATDEVWEKDNEQFF.

The sample holds many counts of this clonotype. The chain combines TRBV28 with TRBJ2-7; D unresolved. The V gene lost 1 base and the J gene lost 2 bases, with 12 bases spanning the gap. The CDR3 has 15 residues. The germline CDR1 and CDR2 sequences are MDHEN and SYDVKM. CDR3 loop: CASSLSFISAYEQYF. CDR3 nucleotide sequence: TGTGCCAGCAGTTTATCTTTTATAAGTGCCTACGAGCAGTACTTC.

The sample holds many counts of this clonotype. The chain joins TRBV20-1 to TRBJ2-2; 12 bases map to TRBD2. The germline CDR1 and CDR2 sequences are DFQATT and SNEGSKA (reference sequence). J was trimmed by 0 bases and V by 0 bases; bases with no gene match: 5. The CDR3 contains 18 residues. The CDR3 DNA reads as TGCAGTGCTAGAGACGGGACTAGCGGGCCCGCGAACACCGGGGAGCTGTTTTTT. Translating gives CSARDGTSGPANTGELFF.

This clonotype was counted ten times or more. DNA for the CDR3: TGTGCCAGCAGCTTCCGACTAGCGGGAGCAGACACAGATACGCAGTATTTT. Its translation is CASSFRLAGADTDTQYF. V is TRBV7-6 and J is TRBJ2-3; TRBD2 agrees at 12 bases. In germline, CDR1 is SGHVS, CDR2 FNYEAQ. V trimming: 3 bases; J trimming: 2 bases; junction bases outside the gene matches: 6. The CDR3 sequence is 17 residues long.

This clonotype was detected many times. The rearrangement joins TRBV5-1 to TRBJ2-7, with D uncertain. CDR3 length: 16 amino acids. Germline V lookup: CDR1 SGHRS, CDR2 YFSETQ. Trimming took off 0 bases at V and 3 bases at J, with 16 bases between the two ends. CDR3 loop: CASSLEAIGRGYEQYF. CDR3 DNA sequence: TGCGCCAGCAGCTTGGAAGCGATTGGCCGTGGCTACGAGCAGTACTTC.

This clonotype was counted many times. J is TRBJ2-2 and V is TRBV7-2; a possible D gene is TRBD2 (7 bases). The CDR3 covers 16 residues. The germline V and J ends were trimmed by 5 bases and 0 bases, with 13 bases remaining between them. Looked up from germline, CDR1 is SGHTA and CDR2 is FQGNSA. The CDR3 sequence: CASSPRGGANTGELFF. CDR3 DNA: TGTGCCAGCAGCCCCAGGGGAGGGGCGAACACCGGGGAGCTGTTTTTT.

This clonotype was found many times. The chain is built from TRBV7-2 and TRBJ1-2; D not certain. The V end lost 1 base, the J end lost 2 bases, and 14 bases lay between the germline ends. From germline, CDR1 is SGHTA and CDR2 FQGNSA. The CDR3 length is 16 residues. In DNA form, the CDR3 reads TGTGCCAGCAGCTTAGTGGTGCAGCTGTTAAACTATGGCTACACCTTC. Protein: CASSLVVQLLNYGYTF.

This clonotype was recorded at least ten times. The rearrangement uses TRBV7-8 and TRBJ2-1, with D unresolved. V dropped 5 bases and J dropped 9 bases, with 20 bases sitting between them. Germline-derived CDR1 and CDR2 are SGHVS and FQNEAQ. CDR3 length: 15 amino acids. CDR3 region: CASSPKVALVSEQFF. CDR3 sequence (DNA): TGTGCCAGCAGCCCCAAGGTAGCATTAGTGAGTGAGCAGTTCTTC.